This TCR beta chain was recorded in a study of beta chain features in type 1 diabetes. Study-wide context: Cells sorted and examined across all samples totaled roughly 98 million. Findings of the study overall: VDJ junctions in type 1 diabetes patients carried more deletions and fewer insertions.

The isolated RNA, all of it, was reverse transcribed, so expressed TCRB transcripts were what got sequenced. The protocol was immunoSEQ multiplex PCR, while the TCRdb copy is restricted to in-frame clones and leaves out a portion. The table includes under 95,000 clones, around a third detected once. A word on this clone: The antigen is not known.

The CDR3 extends over 11 amino acids. V shed 5 bases and J shed 5 bases, with 5 bases lying between them. Germline CDR1 ENHRY, CDR2 SYGVKD. This receptor was obtained from a woman between 18 and 30 years old in good health. The sample was stem cell memory CD4+ T cells from blood. The chain carries TRBV10-3 and TRBJ2-3; D unclear. The chain's CDR3 is CAISPGDTQYF. The DNA for the CDR3 is TGTGCCATCAGTCCAGGAGATACGCAGTATTTT.